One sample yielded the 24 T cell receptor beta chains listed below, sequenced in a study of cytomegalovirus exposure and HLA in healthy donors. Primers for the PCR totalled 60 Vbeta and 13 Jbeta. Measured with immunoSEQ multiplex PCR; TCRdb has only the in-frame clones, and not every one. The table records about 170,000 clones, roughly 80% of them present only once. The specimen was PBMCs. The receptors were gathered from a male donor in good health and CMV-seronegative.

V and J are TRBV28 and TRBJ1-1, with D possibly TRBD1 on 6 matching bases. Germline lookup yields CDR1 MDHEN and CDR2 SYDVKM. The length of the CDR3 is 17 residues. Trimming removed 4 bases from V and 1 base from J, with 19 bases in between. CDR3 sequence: CASSSFGQKGRNTEAFF. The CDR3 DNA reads TGTGCCAGCAGTTCCTTCGGACAGAAAGGCAGGAACACTGAAGCTTTCTTT.

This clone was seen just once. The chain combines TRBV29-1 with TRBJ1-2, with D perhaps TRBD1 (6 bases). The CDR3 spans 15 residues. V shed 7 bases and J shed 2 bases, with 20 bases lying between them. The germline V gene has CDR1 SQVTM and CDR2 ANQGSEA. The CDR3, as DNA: TGCAGCGCCGTTGTCCCGAACAGGGCAAACTATGGCTACACCTTC. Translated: CSAVVPNRANYGYTF.

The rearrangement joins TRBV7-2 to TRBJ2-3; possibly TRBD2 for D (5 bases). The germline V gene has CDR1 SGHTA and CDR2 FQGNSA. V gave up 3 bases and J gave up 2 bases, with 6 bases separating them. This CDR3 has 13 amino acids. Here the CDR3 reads CASSFDYTDTQYF. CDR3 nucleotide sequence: TGTGCCAGCAGCTTTGACTACACAGATACGCAGTATTTT.

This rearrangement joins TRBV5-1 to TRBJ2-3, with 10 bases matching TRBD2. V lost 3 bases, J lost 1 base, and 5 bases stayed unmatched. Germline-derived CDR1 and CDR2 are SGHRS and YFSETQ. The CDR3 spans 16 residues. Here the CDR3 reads CASSSGGTSGTDTQYF. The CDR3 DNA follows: TGCGCCAGCAGCTCGGGGGGGACTAGCGGCACAGATACGCAGTATTTT.

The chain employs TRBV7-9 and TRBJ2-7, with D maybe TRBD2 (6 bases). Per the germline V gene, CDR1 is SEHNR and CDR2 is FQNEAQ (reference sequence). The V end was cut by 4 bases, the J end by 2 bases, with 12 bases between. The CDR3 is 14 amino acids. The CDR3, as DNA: TGTGCCAGCAGCTCAATAGCGGATCCCTACGAGCAGTACTTC. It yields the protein CASSSIADPYEQYF.

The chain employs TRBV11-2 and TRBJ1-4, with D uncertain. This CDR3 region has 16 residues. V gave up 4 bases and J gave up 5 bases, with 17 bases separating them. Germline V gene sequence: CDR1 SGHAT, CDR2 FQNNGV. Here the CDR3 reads CASSSARSGLNEKLFF. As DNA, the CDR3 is TGTGCCAGCAGCTCCGCCAGATCGGGTCTGAATGAAAAACTGTTTTTT.

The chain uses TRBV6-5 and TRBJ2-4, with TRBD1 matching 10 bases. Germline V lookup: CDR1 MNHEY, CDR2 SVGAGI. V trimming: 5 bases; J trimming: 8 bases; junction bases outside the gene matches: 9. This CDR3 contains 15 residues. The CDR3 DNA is TGTGCCAGCAGTAAGAGACAGGGGGCGAATGACATTCAGTACTTC. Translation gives CASSKRQGANDIQYF.

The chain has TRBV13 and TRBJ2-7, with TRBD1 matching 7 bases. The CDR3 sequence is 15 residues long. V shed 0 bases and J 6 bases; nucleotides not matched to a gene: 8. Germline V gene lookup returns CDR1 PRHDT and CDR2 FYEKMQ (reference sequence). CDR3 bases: TGTGCCAGCAGCTTAGGGGGGGCAGGGGGTACCGAGCAGTACTTC. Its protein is CASSLGGAGGTEQYF. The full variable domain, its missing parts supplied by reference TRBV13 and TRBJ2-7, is AAGVIQSPRHLIKEKRETATLKCYPIPRHDTVYWYQQGPGQDPQFLISFYEKMQSDKGSIPDRFSAQQFSDYHSELNMSSLELGDSALYFCASSLGGAGGTEQYFGPGTRLTVT.

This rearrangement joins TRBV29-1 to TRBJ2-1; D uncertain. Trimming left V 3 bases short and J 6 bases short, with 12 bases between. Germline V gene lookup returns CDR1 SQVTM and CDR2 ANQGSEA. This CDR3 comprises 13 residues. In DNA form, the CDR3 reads TGCAGCGTTGACCGGATTTCGGGCAATGAGCAGTTCTTC. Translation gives CSVDRISGNEQFF.

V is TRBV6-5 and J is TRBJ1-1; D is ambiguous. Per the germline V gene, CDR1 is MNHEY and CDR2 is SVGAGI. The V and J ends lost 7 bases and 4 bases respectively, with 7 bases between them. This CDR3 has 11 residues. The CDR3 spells CASTHGTEAFF. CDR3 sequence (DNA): TGTGCCAGCACCCACGGCACTGAAGCTTTCTTT.

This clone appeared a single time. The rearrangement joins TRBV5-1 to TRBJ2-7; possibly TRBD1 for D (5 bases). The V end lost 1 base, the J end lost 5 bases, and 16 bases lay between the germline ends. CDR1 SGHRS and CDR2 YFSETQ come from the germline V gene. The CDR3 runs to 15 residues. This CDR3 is CASSLNRRLLDEQYF. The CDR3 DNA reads TGCGCCAGCAGCTTGAACAGGCGTCTGTTGGACGAGCAGTACTTC.

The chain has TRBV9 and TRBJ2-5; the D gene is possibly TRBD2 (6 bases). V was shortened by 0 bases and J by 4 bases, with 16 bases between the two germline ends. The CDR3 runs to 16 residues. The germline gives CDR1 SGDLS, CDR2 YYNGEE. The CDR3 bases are TGTGCCAGCAGCGTAGCTACGGCGGGGTTGGGAGAGACCCAGTACTTC. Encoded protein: CASSVATAGLGETQYF.

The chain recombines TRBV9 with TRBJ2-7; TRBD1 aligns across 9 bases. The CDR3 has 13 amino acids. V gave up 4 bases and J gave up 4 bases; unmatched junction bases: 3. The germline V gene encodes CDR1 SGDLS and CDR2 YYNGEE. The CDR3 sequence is CASSLDRGYEQYF. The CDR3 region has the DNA TGTGCCAGCAGCCTGGACAGGGGTTACGAGCAGTACTTC.

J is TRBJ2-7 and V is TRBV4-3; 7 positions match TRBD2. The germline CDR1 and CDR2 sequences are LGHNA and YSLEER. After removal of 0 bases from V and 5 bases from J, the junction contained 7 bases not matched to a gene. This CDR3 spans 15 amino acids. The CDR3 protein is CASSQEGGSFHEQYF. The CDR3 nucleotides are TGCGCCAGCAGCCAAGAAGGCGGGAGCTTCCACGAGCAGTACTTC.

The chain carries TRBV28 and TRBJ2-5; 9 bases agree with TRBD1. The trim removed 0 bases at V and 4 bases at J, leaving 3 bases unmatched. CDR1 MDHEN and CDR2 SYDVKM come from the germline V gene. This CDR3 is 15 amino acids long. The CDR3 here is CASSLWGQGIETQYF. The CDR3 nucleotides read TGTGCCAGCAGTTTATGGGGACAGGGTATAGAGACCCAGTACTTC.

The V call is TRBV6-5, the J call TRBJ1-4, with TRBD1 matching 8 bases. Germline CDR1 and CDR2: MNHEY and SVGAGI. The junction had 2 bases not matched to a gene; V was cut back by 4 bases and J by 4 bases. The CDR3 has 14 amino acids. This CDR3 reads CASSLGQDNEKLFF. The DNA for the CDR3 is TGTGCCAGCAGTTTGGGACAGGATAATGAAAAACTGTTTTTT.

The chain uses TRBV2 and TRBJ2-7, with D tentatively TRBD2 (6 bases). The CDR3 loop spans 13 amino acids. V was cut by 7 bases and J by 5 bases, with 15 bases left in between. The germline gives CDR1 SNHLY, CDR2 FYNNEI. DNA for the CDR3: TGTGCCAGCAAGGCTGGGGAGGACCACGAGCAGTACTTC. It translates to CASKAGEDHEQYF.

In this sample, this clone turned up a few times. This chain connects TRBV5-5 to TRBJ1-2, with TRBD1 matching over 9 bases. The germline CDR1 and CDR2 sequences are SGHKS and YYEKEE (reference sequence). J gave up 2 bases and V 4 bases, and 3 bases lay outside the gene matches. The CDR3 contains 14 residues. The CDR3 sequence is CASSPDRGNYGYTF. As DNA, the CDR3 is TGTGCCAGCAGCCCGGACAGGGGAAACTATGGCTACACCTTC.

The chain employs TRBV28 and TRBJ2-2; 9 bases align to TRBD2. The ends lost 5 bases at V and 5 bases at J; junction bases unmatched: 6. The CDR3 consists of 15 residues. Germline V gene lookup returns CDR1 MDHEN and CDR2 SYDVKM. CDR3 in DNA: TGTGCCAGCAGTCTAGCGGGGAGGAGGACCGGGGAGCTGTTTTTT. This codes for CASSLAGRRTGELFF.

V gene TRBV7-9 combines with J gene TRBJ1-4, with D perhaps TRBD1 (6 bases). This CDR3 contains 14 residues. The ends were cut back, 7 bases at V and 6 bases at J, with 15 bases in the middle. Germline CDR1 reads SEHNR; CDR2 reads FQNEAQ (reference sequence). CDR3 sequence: CASIQGGADEKLFF. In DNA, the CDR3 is TGTGCCAGCATCCAAGGGGGGGCCGATGAAAAACTGTTTTTT.

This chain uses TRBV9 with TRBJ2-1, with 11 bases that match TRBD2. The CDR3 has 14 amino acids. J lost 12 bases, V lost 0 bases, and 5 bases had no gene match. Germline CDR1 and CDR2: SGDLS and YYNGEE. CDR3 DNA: TGTGCCAGCAGCGTAGATACTAGCGGGAGCTCGCAGTTCTTC. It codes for CASSVDTSGSSQFF.

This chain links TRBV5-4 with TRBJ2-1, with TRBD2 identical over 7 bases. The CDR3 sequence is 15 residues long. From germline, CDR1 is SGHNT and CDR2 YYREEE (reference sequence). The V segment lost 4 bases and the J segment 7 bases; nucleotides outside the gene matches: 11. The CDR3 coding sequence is TGTGCCAGCAGCCGTCAGCGGGAAAACTTGAATGAGCAGTTCTTC. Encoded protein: CASSRQRENLNEQFF. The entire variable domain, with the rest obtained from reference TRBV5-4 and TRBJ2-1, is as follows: ETGVTQSPTHLIKTRGQQVTLRCSSQSGHNTVSWYQQALGQGPQFIFQYYREEENGRGNFPPRFSGLQFPNYSSELNVNALELDDSALYLCASSRQRENLNEQFFGPGTRLTVL.

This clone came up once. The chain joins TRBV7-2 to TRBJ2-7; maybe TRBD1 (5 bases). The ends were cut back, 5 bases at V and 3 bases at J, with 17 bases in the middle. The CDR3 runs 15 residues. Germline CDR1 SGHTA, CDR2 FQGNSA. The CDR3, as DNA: TGTGCCAGCAGCCTCTCCCCGACAGCCCACTACGAGCAGTACTTC. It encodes CASSLSPTAHYEQYF.

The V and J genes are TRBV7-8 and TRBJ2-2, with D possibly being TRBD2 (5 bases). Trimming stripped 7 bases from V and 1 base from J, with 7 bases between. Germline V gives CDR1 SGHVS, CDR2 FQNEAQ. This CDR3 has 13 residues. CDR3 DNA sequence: TGTGCCAGCATCCGGGAGAACACCGGGGAGCTGTTTTTT. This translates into CASIRENTGELFF.